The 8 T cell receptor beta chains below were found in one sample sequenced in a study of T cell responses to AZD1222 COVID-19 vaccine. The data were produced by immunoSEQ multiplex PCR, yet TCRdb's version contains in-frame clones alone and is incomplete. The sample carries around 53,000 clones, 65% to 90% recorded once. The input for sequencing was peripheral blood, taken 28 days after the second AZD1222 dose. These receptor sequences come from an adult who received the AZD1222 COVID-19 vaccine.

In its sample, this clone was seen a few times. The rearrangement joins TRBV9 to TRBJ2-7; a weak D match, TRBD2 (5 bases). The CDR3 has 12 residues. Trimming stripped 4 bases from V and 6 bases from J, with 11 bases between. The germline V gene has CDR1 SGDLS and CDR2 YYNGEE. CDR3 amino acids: CASSYPGSEQYF. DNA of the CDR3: TGTGCCAGCAGCTACCCGGGGTCCGAGCAGTACTTC.

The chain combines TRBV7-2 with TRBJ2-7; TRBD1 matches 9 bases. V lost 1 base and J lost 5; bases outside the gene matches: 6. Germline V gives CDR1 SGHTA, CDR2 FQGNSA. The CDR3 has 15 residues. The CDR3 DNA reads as TGTGCCAGCAGCTTAGACTGGGACAGGGTGAACGAGCAGTACTTC. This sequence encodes CASSLDWDRVNEQYF.

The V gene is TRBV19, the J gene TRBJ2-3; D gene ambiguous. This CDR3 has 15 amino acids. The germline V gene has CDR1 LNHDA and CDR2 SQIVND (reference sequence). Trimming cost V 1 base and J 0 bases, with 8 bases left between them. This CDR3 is CASSIASGSTDTQYF. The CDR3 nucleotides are TGTGCCAGTAGTATAGCCTCCGGTAGCACAGATACGCAGTATTTT.

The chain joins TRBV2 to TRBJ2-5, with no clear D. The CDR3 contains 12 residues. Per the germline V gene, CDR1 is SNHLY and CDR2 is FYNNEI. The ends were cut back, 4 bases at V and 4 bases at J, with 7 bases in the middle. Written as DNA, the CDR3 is TGTGCCAGCAGTGCTTGGGGAGAGACCCAGTACTTC. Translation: CASSAWGETQYF.

The CDR3 loop reads CASSMGLGSYNEQFF. The CDR3 bases are TGTGCCAGCAGCATGGGACTAGGCTCCTACAATGAGCAGTTCTTC. V gene TRBV7-9 combines with J gene TRBJ2-1; 8 nucleotides align to TRBD2. The CDR3 is 15 residues long. CDR1 is SEHNR and CDR2 is FQNEAQ in the germline V gene (reference sequence). The trim removed 5 bases at V and 0 bases at J, leaving 3 bases unmatched.

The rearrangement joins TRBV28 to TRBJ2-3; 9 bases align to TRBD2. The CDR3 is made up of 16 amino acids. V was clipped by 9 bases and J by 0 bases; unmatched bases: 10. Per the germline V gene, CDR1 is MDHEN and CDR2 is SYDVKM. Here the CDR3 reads CASFSASGVSTDTQYF. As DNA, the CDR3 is TGTGCCAGTTTTTCGGCTAGCGGGGTTAGCACAGATACGCAGTATTTT.

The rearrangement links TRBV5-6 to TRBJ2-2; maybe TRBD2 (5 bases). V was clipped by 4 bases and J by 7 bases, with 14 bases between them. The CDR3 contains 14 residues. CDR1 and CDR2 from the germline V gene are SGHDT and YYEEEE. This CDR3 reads CASSPRLRDGELFF. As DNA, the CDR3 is TGTGCCAGCAGCCCCCGCCTCCGGGACGGGGAGCTGTTTTTT.

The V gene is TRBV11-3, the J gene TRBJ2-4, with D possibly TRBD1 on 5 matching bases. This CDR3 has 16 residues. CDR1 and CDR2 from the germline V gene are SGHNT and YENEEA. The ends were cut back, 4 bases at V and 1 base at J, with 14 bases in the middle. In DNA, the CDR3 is TGTGCCAGCAGCTACTACCCAGGGTTTGCCAAAAACATTCAGTACTTC. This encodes CASSYYPGFAKNIQYF.